This T cell receptor (beta chain) was found in a study of CD8 T cells in ankylosing spondylitis. Findings and limits, study-wide: It appeared that ankylosing spondylitis blood was characterized by a TCR beta motif of fewer than ten highly homologous variants.

Trimming removed 2 bases at V and 7 bases at J, with 11 bases between. CDR1 is SGHTA, CDR2 FQGTGA, per germline. The CDR3 loop spans 14 amino acids. Libraries of TCR beta came from quantitative 5'-RACE with molecular barcodes. Each CDR3 protein is one row after TCRdb ran MiXCR on the 5' RACE reads. The sample includes roughly 440,000 distinct CDR3 sequences, roughly a sixth of them seen just once. This clonotype was seen just once. Its antigen is as yet unknown. This rearrangement joins TRBV7-3 to TRBJ2-2; D unresolved. Specimen: blood, either unsorted or a sorted T cell fraction (not recorded which). The source of this sequence is a male donor with ankylosing spondylitis. For the CDR3, the DNA is TGTGCCAGCAGCTTATTCAGTGGGAACGGGGAGCTGTTTTTT. Protein sequence: CASSLFSGNGELFF.